The following is a T cell receptor beta chain sequence with its context. What this receptor recognizes is not known. Per-nucleotide qualities are absent, and no much larger clonotype sits a single base away. In total, 600 or so healthy bone marrow donors made up the cohort. At the time of sampling, every cohort member was nominally healthy, though immune exposures that went unrecorded were likely present. The donor tested CMV seropositive, placing the donor among the approximately 290 seropositive members of the cohort. Every donor gave a peripheral blood sample, and the peripheral blood mononuclear cells from that sample were used for TCR beta sequencing. Genomic DNA extraction from the blood cell samples was performed with the Qiagen DNeasy Blood Extraction Kit. This specimen comes from a study of cytomegalovirus exposure and HLA in healthy donors (dated by TCRdb to about 2017). About the study as a whole: An earlier analysis of around 600 of the donors reported 250 to 350 Gb of sequence data and some 120 million unique TCR beta sequences from about 179 million T cells. Among around 400 genotyped donors of the cohort, an average of roughly 230,000 unique TCR beta nucleotide sequences was sequenced per donor, of which roughly 17% were non-productive. Alongside the repertoire data, information on donor age, sex, ethnicity and CMV serostatus was compiled. HLA typing covered class I and class II loci at four-digit resolution. In a later genetic analysis, genome-wide SNP genotypes for about 55% of the roughly 700 donors were used, and that subset was treated as a discovery cohort. About five DR-DQ haplotypes were handled as single units for association and clustering because linkage in the cohort was strong. An earlier analysis of fewer than 700 of the donors applied high-throughput TCR beta sequencing to assess whether each TCR beta V gene segment acted as functional or pseudogenic. Every repertoire in the discovery cohort had been generated on one and the same sequencing platform. The T cell repertoires of about 700 subjects were profiled by immunosequencing and related to cytomegalovirus serostatus. In the later analysis, no new phenotypic data were used to find candidate immune exposures; instead, reliance was placed on TCR beta sequences and their occurrence across donors. To study patterns of TCR occurrence, a later analysis re-analyzed previously published TCR beta repertoires from several hundred donors and added high-resolution HLA genotyping. The number of typed donors differed by locus: roughly 629-640 for A, B, C, DRB1 and DQB1; 500 to 550 for DQA1; approximately 600 for DPA1; and 400 to 480 for DPB1. The study was designed to test whether signatures of past pathogen exposure could be identified by cataloging public T cell receptors. The genetic ancestry cluster associated with self-reported Caucasian donors included roughly 84% of the 300 to 450 genotyped donors. To predict cytomegalovirus infection status, the study brought together high-throughput TCR immunosequencing, statistical association of individual TCRs with disease status, and machine learning. An early release that covered more than 550 HLA-typed donors contained approximately 300 gigabases of sequencing data and tens of millions of unique TCR sequences. Besides the first cohort of under 700 subjects, a separate validation cohort made up of over a hundred different subjects was used.

The study at large found these results: In vitro tests confirmed that a few of the cytomegalovirus-associated TCR beta chains recognize cytomegalovirus antigens. For the cohort, immune exposure information was limited to CMV serostatus. A further reported finding was that TCR beta sequences accurately predicted the HLA-A and HLA-B alleles for most subjects in the first cohort. In a later genetic analysis, fewer N-insertions in productive TCRs were reported among donors in an Asian-associated ancestry cluster than the roughly 700-donor mean. In a later analysis, around 15,000 TCR beta sequences were associated with specific HLA alleles at a false discovery rate of 0.05. About 17 rarely observed V segments, including chromosome 9 orphons, were excluded from the earlier analysis of just under 600 of the donors because counts were too low. In this cohort, only TCR beta chains were sequenced, and detectable features were limited by the absence of alpha or paired-chain data. In a later analysis, TCR association rates were found to vary across HLA loci, with the most associated TCRs seen for DRB1 alleles and the fewest for HLA-C alleles. Linkage disequilibrium might explain the correlated functional status among segregating V segments, but an unknown experimental factor could not be excluded. It was suggested by the authors that the approach could potentially be generalized to other disease states and immunological phenotypes. According to a later analysis, parvovirus B19, influenza, CMV and Epstein-Barr virus appeared linked to several top co-occurrence clusters. Because the 87-base-pair reads could not distinguish some IMGT-functional V segments, including TRBV6-2 and TRBV6-3, those segments were excluded. Sequencing depth was assumed to be roughly uniform across donors in the presence/absence analyses, though that assumption may not hold. Because HLA typing was unavailable for some donors at each locus, only the typed subset was used in association tests. A group of highly shared sequence variants was considered likely to be a technical artifact of the sequencing pipeline. In an earlier analysis of approximately 590 of the donors, most TCR beta V segments were observed in productive rearrangements about 90% or about 30% of the time, broadly matching IMGT annotations. Assigning TCR associations to individual alleles was difficult when HLA alleles, especially DR and DQ, strongly co-occurred. An association between a missense DCLRE1C variant and V-gene and J-gene trimming of TCR beta chains was found in a later genetic analysis and replicated in an independent cohort. The classifier was reported to diagnose cytomegalovirus status with high specificity and sensitivity in both the original and validation cohorts. Across donors, most TCR sequences were observed very rarely, whereas some public TCRs were present in many individuals. A later analysis found that HLA-associated TCR beta chains were more clonally expanded and had lower generation probabilities than equally common non-associated chains. A total of 150 or so TCR beta chains were listed by the study as associated with cytomegalovirus. A later analysis found that most CMV-associated TCR beta chains appeared HLA-restricted, with HLA associations seemingly driven largely by CMV exposure.

The junction carries 10 bases between V and J, which are trimmed by 1 base and 3 bases respectively. The CDR3 holds 15 amino acids from the cysteine to the phenylalanine. Only the CDR3 DNA is retained, 45 bases long and in frame from the first base. The germline V gene sets CDR1 to SGHTA and CDR2 to FQGNSA. Libraries were built with the immunoSEQ multiplex PCR assay. A mixture of 60 forward primers for TCR Vbeta segments and 13 reverse primers for TCR Jbeta segments was used in the multiplex PCR. A multiplex PCR assay on genomic DNA amplified the CDR3 region of rearranged TCR beta genes. Amplified TCR beta libraries were sequenced as 87-base-pair reads on the Illumina HiSeq System. The authors' pipeline ran thus. A later analysis counted about 76 million unique TCR beta chains across the roughly 700 repertoires, and some 11 million of these chains were shared by at least two donors. Raw reads were error-corrected and collapsed into unique sequences with a nearest-neighbor algorithm that merged closely related sequences to remove PCR and sequencing errors. Alignment of CDR3 sequences to IMGT reference sequences was used to assign V, D and J gene segments. For a sequence to be retained, a match of at least six nucleotides to both a V gene segment and a J gene segment was required. A rearrangement was called productive if the CDR3 had no stop codons and remained in frame with V and J, and every other rearrangement was called non-productive. CDR3 was defined by IMGT convention, running from the second conserved V-encoded cysteine to the conserved J-encoded phenylalanine. The earlier analysis of some 580 of the donors excluded any sequence lacking an unambiguous match to a single V gene segment. In an earlier analysis of about 590 of the donors, a V segment was called functional when productive rearrangements were above 56.7%, and segregating when the standard deviation between donors exceeded 5%. A statistical classification framework was developed to diagnose cytomegalovirus status using the catalog of TCR beta chain sequences. In a later analysis, V and J genes were assigned by comparing TCR nucleotide sequences against IMGT/GENE-DB human TR gene sequences. A later analysis assigned CDR3 sequences and most-parsimonious VDJ recombination scenarios with the TCRdist pipeline. In a later analysis, each TCR beta chain was defined by its CDR3 amino acid sequence together with its V-gene family, and reads lacking a unique V-gene family were excluded. To address suspected cross-contamination and a sequencing artifact, a later analysis removed 592 highly shared, low-generation-probability nucleotide sequences. In a later analysis, a clonal expansion index was calculated for each public chain from normalized within-repertoire ranks of inferred template counts. Generation probabilities in a later analysis came from a VDJ recombination model fitted to out-of-frame rearrangements, and those results were checked against IGoR. Hypergeometric tests were used in a later analysis to score TCR-TCR, TCR-HLA and TCR-CMV co-occurrence, with a repertoire-size bias correction applied to the TCR pairs. To estimate false discovery rates, a later analysis permuted the HLA or CMV assignments 20 times. In a later analysis, co-occurring TCRs were grouped with DBSCAN, and TCRdist sequence similarity was added when clustering was performed within HLA-allele-positive subsets. Co-occurrence clustering excluded repertoires with fewer than 30,000 or more than 120,000 public chains, plus five with anomalous nucleotide sharing. TCRdb retrieved this table from immuneACCESS and kept in-frame rearrangements only. Not all clones are present; in checked studies, unresolved V genes account for under half, and no reason is known for the remainder. V and J calls and clone size are copied from that table; D and trimming were computed from the DNA. The sample table lists about 100,000 clones, over 75% of them with a count of one. The ten largest account for about 5% of the sample.

Sequencing was carried out using PBMCs. Rearrangement joined TRBV7-2 to TRBJ2-1, and perhaps TRBD2 as D gene, on 6 matching bases. The sequence was obtained from a man aged 35 to 55 in good health and CMV-seropositive. The nucleotide sequence reads TGTGCCAGCAGCTTAGTGGCGGGGAACTACAATGAGCAGTTCTTC. Translated, it gives CASSLVAGNYNEQFF.